The T cell receptor (beta chain) under discussion was sequenced for a study of T cells in Graves' hyperthyroidism and ophthalmopathy. This clonotype has at least ten counts. Amplification targeted TCR beta CDR3 regions from RNA transcripts. The HTBI primer set served for first-round RT-PCR of the TCR CDR3. TCRdb re-derived calls from the multiplex PCR reads in MiXCR, one entry per CDR3 protein. The sample includes a few hundred thousand distinct CDR3 sequences, roughly 13% of them seen just once. This CDR3 is 13 amino acids long. Germline lookup yields CDR1 SQVTM and CDR2 ANQGSEA. J was trimmed by 4 bases and V by 4 bases; bases with no gene match: 2.

The receptor was isolated from a young woman with Graves' hyperthyroidism. Sequenced sample: blood. The rearrangement links TRBV29-1 to TRBJ1-1, with 11 nucleotides matching TRBD1. CDR3 sequence: CSVVGTGGTEAFF. DNA of the CDR3: TGCAGCGTTGTTGGGACAGGGGGCACTGAAGCTTTCTTT.